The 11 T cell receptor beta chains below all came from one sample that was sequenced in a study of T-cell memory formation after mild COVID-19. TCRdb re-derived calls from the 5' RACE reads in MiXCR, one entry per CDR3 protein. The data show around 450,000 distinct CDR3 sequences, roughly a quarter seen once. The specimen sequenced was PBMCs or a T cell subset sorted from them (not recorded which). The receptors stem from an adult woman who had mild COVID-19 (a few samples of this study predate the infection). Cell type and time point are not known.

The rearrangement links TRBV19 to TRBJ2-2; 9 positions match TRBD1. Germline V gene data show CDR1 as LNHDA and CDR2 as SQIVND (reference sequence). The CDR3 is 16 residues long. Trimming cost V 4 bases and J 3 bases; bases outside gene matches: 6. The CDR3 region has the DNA TGTGCCAGTAGTACCTCCTGGACAGGGGACACCGGGGAGCTGTTTTTT. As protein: CASSTSWTGDTGELFF.

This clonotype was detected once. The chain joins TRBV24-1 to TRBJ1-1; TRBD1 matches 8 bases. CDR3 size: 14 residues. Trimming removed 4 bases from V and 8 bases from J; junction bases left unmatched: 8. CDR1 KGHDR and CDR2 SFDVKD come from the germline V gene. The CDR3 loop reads CATSDPNRDREAFF. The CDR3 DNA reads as TGTGCCACCAGTGACCCGAACCGGGACAGGGAAGCTTTCTTT.

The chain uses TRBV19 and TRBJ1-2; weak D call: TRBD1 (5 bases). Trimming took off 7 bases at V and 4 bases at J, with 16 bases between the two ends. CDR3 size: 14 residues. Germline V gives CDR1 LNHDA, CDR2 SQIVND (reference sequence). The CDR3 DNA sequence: TGTGCCAGTACCTGGGGCAGGGCGCTCTATGGCTACACCTTC. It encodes CASTWGRALYGYTF.

The CDR3 DNA follows: TGTGCCAGCAGCCCGGACTACGGGCGGGATGAGCAGTTCTTC. Its translation: CASSPDYGRDEQFF. The rearrangement joins TRBV7-2 to TRBJ2-1; possible D gene TRBD2, 6 bases. V lost 5 bases to trimming and J lost 8 bases, with 16 bases between them. This CDR3 has 14 residues. Germline V CDR1 and CDR2: SGHTA, FQGNSA.

CDR3 loop: CASSSTRHRGTAFF. The CDR3 region has the DNA TGTGCCAGCAGCTCGACCCGACACAGGGGGACGGCTTTCTTT. The chain links TRBV7-2 to TRBJ1-1; 8 bases map to TRBD1. The ends lost 4 bases at V and 11 bases at J; junction bases unmatched: 12. CDR3 size: 14 residues. Germline V lookup: CDR1 SGHTA, CDR2 FQGNSA.

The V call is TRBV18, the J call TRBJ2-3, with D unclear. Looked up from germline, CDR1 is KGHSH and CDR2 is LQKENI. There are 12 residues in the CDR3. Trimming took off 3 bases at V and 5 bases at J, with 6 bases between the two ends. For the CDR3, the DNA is TGTGCCAGCTCACCCAGAGAAGATACGCAGTATTTT. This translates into CASSPREDTQYF.

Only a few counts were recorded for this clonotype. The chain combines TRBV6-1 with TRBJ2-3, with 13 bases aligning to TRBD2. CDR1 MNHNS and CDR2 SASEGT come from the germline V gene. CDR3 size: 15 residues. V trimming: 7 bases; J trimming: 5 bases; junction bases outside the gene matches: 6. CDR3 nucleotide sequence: TGTGCCAGCACCGGACTAGCGGGAGAGGGAGATACGCAGTATTTT. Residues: CASTGLAGEGDTQYF.

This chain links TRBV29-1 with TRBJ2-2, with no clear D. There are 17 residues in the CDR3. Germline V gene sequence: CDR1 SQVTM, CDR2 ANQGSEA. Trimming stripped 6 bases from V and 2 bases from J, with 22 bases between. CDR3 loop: CSVVPAHLRANTGELFF. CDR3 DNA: TGCAGCGTCGTACCAGCACACCTTAGGGCTAACACCGGGGAGCTGTTTTTT.

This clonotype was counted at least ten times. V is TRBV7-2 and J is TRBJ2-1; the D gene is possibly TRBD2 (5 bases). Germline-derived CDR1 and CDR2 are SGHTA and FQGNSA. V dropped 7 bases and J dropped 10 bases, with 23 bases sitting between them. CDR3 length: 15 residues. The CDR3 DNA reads TGTGCCAGCACGACCCCACTAGGCCCTTTTAAGGAGCAGTTCTTC. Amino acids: CASTTPLGPFKEQFF. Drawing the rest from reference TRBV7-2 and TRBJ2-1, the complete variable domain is GAGVSQSPSNKVTEKGKDVELRCDPISGHTALYWYRQSLGQGLEFLIYFQGNSAPDKSGLPSDRFSAERTGGSVSTLTIQRTQQEDSAVYLCASTTPLGPFKEQFFGPGTRLTVL.

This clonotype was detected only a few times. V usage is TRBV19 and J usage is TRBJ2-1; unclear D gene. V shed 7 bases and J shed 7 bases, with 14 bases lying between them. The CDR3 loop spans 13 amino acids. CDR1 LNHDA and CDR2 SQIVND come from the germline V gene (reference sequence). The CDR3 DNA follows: TGTGCCAGTACCCCTTCTGAGTGGAATGAGCAGTTCTTC. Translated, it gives CASTPSEWNEQFF.

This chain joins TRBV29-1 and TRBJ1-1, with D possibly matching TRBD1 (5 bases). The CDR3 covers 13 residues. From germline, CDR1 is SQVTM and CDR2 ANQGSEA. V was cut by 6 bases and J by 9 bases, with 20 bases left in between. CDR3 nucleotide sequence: TGCAGCGTCGCGGGACTGAGGGCGAATAAAGCTTTCTTT. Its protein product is CSVAGLRANKAFF.